This entry lists 9 T cell receptor beta chains sequenced from one sample in a study of shared clonotypes between healthy human individuals. This table comes from immunoSEQ multiplex PCR, and its TCRdb copy is limited to in-frame clones, with some not included. The sample gives millions of clones, roughly 95% of which show up once; roughly 0.13% is in the top ten. Sequencing was done on a sample of naive CD4+ T cells sorted from blood. Subset denoted: CD45RA+ positively selected. All receptors derive from a man between 18 and 35 years old in good health.

The chain uses TRBV27 and TRBJ2-7, with 12 bases identical to TRBD2. The CDR3 totals 19 residues. V dropped 0 bases and J dropped 4; count of bases not matched to a gene: 13. Germline-derived CDR1 and CDR2 are MNHEY and SMNVEV (reference sequence). The CDR3 DNA follows: TGTGCCAGCAGTTTATCTAGTGTGACTAGCGGGAGAACGGTGTACGAGCAGTACTTC. The encoded protein is CASSLSSVTSGRTVYEQYF.

The CDR3 sequence: CASRETGVYGYTF. The CDR3 bases are TGTGCCAGCAGGGAGACAGGGGTCTATGGCTACACCTTC. V gene TRBV2 combines with J gene TRBJ1-2; 8 bases line up with TRBD1. Per the germline V gene, CDR1 is SNHLY and CDR2 is FYNNEI. CDR3 size: 13 residues. V gave up 6 bases and J gave up 4 bases; unmatched junction bases: 4.

For this clone: In the same sample, other DNA sequences code for this CDR3. V and J are TRBV7-2 and TRBJ2-5; unclear D gene. The length of the CDR3 is 12 residues. From germline, CDR1 is SGHTA and CDR2 FQGNSA. V was clipped by 2 bases and J by 4 bases, with 5 bases between them. The CDR3 coding sequence is TGTGCCAGCAGCTTATCAGGAGAGACCCAGTACTTC. Protein: CASSLSGETQYF.

The chain combines TRBV30 with TRBJ2-4; D ambiguous. Trimming took 1 base from V and 9 from J, leaving 10 bases between them. The CDR3 loop spans 12 amino acids. The germline gives CDR1 GTSNPN, CDR2 SVGIG (reference sequence). The CDR3 coding sequence is TGTGCCTGGAGTGAGTCCGACTTCATTCAGTACTTC. This gives the protein CAWSESDFIQYF.

V and J are TRBV30 and TRBJ2-5, with D perhaps matching TRBD1 (6 bases). Trimming removed 4 bases at V and 2 bases at J, with 17 bases between. Germline V gene lookup returns CDR1 GTSNPN and CDR2 SVGIG (reference sequence). This CDR3 is 15 amino acids long. The CDR3: CAWKSQPTGQETQYF. The CDR3 DNA reads TGTGCCTGGAAATCCCAGCCGACAGGACAAGAGACCCAGTACTTC.

Comments on this clone: Additional DNA sequences in this sample encode the identical CDR3. The chain links TRBV5-1 to TRBJ2-3, with 9 nucleotides matching TRBD2. The germline V gene has CDR1 SGHRS and CDR2 YFSETQ. The CDR3 runs to 15 residues. The V and J ends lost 0 bases and 3 bases, in that order; junction bases with no gene match: 2. For the CDR3, the DNA is TGCGCCAGCAGCTTGGGTCTAGCGGGGACAGATACGCAGTATTTT. This encodes CASSLGLAGTDTQYF.

The chain recombines TRBV7-9 with TRBJ2-1; a weak D match, TRBD2 (6 bases). The V and J ends lost 5 bases and 10 bases respectively, with 12 bases between them. In germline, CDR1 is SEHNR, CDR2 FQNEAQ (reference sequence). CDR3 size: 12 residues. This chain's CDR3 is CASSRRLDEQFF. DNA of the CDR3: TGTGCCAGCAGCCGCCGACTAGACGAGCAGTTCTTC.

The genes are TRBV5-4 and TRBJ2-2, with a tentative D call TRBD1 (5 bases). The CDR3 runs to 15 residues. Per the germline V gene, CDR1 is SGHNT and CDR2 is YYREEE (reference sequence). V lost 0 bases to trimming and J lost 1 base, with 7 bases between them. The CDR3: CASSLVDRNTGELFF. The DNA of the CDR3 is TGTGCCAGCAGCTTGGTTGACAGGAACACCGGGGAGCTGTTTTTT.

About this clone: Other DNA sequences in the same sample also yield this CDR3. This chain links TRBV9 with TRBJ2-3; D is possibly TRBD2 (5 bases). V shed 4 bases and J shed 2 bases, with 5 bases lying between them. Germline-derived CDR1 and CDR2 are SGDLS and YYNGEE. CDR3 length equals 12 residues. Here the CDR3 DNA reads TGTGCCAGCAGCCGGGACACAGATACGCAGTATTTT. As protein: CASSRDTDTQYF.